The 29 T cell receptor beta chains presented below share a single source sample, sequenced in a study of Ad26.COV2.S vaccination and SARS-CoV-2 variants. Treatment meaning: around 19 received Ad26.COV2.S at low or high dose, single or two shots; about five received placebo; per-sample allocation not given. Day 63 after the first vaccine or placebo injection was the time point for sampling. Data came from immunoSEQ multiplex PCR; TCRdb stores just in-frame clones and leaves some out. Of 200,000 to 250,000 clones listed, 88% are singletons. The sequencing used peripheral blood, collected in a trial of Ad26.COV2.S vaccine versus placebo. These receptors were taken from a person between 18 and 60 years old who received the Ad26.COV2.S COVID-19 vaccine or a placebo.

The rearrangement uses TRBV27 and TRBJ2-2; 9 nucleotides agree with TRBD1. Germline V gene lookup returns CDR1 MNHEY and CDR2 SMNVEV (reference sequence). Trimming at V came to 5 bases and at J to 4 bases, leaving 8 bases not matched to a gene. CDR3 length: 16 residues. CDR3 amino acids: CASSVPQGAGTGELFF. CDR3 bases: TGTGCCAGCAGTGTTCCACAGGGGGCTGGCACCGGGGAGCTGTTTTTT.

J is TRBJ1-1 and V is TRBV13, with D maybe TRBD1 (5 bases). V was shortened by 1 base and J by 7 bases, with 16 bases between the two germline ends. This CDR3 is 15 amino acids long. Looked up from germline, CDR1 is PRHDT and CDR2 is FYEKMQ (reference sequence). In DNA, the CDR3 is TGTGCCAGCAGCTTAGTGGGGGACGGCTGGTTTGAAGCTTTCTTT. Its translation is CASSLVGDGWFEAFF.

This clone was counted once. The gene calls are TRBV5-4 and TRBJ2-3; D unresolved. Germline V gives CDR1 SGHNT, CDR2 YYREEE (reference sequence). Deletions cut 1 base from V and 1 base from J, with 4 bases between. The CDR3 is 13 residues long. The CDR3 DNA is TGTGCCAGCAGCTTGCCCCGCACAGATACGCAGTATTTT. This translates into CASSLPRTDTQYF.

CDR3 in amino acids: CASGLVPIFGLAGGISSYNEQFF. In nucleotides, the CDR3 is TGTGCTAGTGGTTTGGTCCCAATTTTCGGACTAGCGGGAGGGATTTCCTCCTACAATGAGCAGTTCTTC. V is TRBV12-5 and J is TRBJ2-1; TRBD2 agrees at 15 bases. Germline V gene sequence: CDR1 LGHNT, CDR2 FRNRAP. V lost 0 bases, J lost 0 bases, and 15 bases stayed unmatched. There are 23 residues in the CDR3.

This clone appeared once. The rearrangement uses TRBV6-5 and TRBJ2-1; 7 nucleotides match TRBD1. CDR1 is MNHEY and CDR2 is SVGAGI in the germline V gene. The CDR3 extends over 15 amino acids. V shed 7 bases, J shed 3 bases, and the junction held 9 bases outside the gene matches. The CDR3 sequence is CASTPTRDSYNEQFF. In nucleotides, the CDR3 is TGTGCCAGCACCCCAACTCGGGACAGCTACAATGAGCAGTTCTTC.

The CDR3 loop is CASSRGLAAQGAGELFF. In DNA, the CDR3 is TGTGCCAGCAGCCGGGGACTAGCGGCTCAGGGAGCCGGGGAGCTGTTTTTT. This chain links TRBV5-4 with TRBJ2-2, with 11 bases identical to TRBD2. With V trimmed by 4 bases and J by 6 bases, 11 bases remained unmatched. The CDR3 consists of 17 residues. Per the germline V gene, CDR1 is SGHNT and CDR2 is YYREEE (reference sequence).

This chain uses TRBV30 with TRBJ1-6; D gene ambiguous. Per germline, CDR1 GTSNPN and CDR2 SVGIG (reference sequence). V was shortened by 3 bases and J by 0 bases, with 6 bases between the two germline ends. The CDR3 is 14 amino acids. CDR3 loop: CAWRTSSYNSPLHF. As DNA, the CDR3 is TGTGCCTGGAGGACTAGCTCCTATAATTCACCCCTCCACTTT.

In this sample, this clone turned up a few times. V usage is TRBV30 and J usage is TRBJ1-5; D ambiguous. The CDR3 length is 14 residues. Germline CDR1 and CDR2: GTSNPN and SVGIG (reference sequence). Trimming left V 1 base short and J 3 bases short, with 10 bases between. The CDR3, as DNA: TGTGCCTGGAGTGCATACAGTATCAATCAGCCCCAGCATTTT. Protein product: CAWSAYSINQPQHF.

This chain links TRBV19 with TRBJ1-2, with 10 nucleotides matching TRBD1. Germline assignment: CDR1 LNHDA and CDR2 SQIVND (reference sequence). V was clipped by 3 bases and J by 2 bases; unmatched bases: 9. CDR3 length equals 17 residues. The CDR3 region is CASSIPHRTGGNYGYTF. In DNA form, the CDR3 reads TGTGCCAGTAGTATTCCCCACCGGACAGGGGGGAACTATGGCTACACCTTC.

The chain links TRBV18 to TRBJ1-1; no definite D call. Germline lookup yields CDR1 KGHSH and CDR2 LQKENI. This CDR3 is 14 amino acids long. The germline V and J ends were trimmed by 3 bases and 1 base, with 9 bases remaining between them. This CDR3 reads CASSPTSGNTEAFF. The CDR3 DNA reads TGTGCCAGCTCACCGACGTCAGGGAACACTGAAGCTTTCTTT.

The V call is TRBV18, the J call TRBJ2-5; maybe TRBD1 (5 bases). The CDR3 length is 13 residues. CDR1 is KGHSH, CDR2 LQKENI, per germline. The germline V and J ends were trimmed by 3 bases and 3 bases, with 8 bases remaining between them. As DNA, the CDR3 is TGTGCCAGCTCACCTGCACAGGAAGAGACCCAGTACTTC. It translates to CASSPAQEETQYF.

The chain links TRBV6-2 or TRBV6-3 to TRBJ2-5; 7 positions match TRBD1. Germline CDR1 is MNHEY and CDR2 is SVGEGT. V lost 4 bases and J lost 4; bases outside the gene matches: 9. This CDR3 region has 15 residues. CDR3 sequence: CASSSPGGPVETQYF. The CDR3 coding sequence is TGTGCCAGCAGTTCCCCAGGGGGACCGGTAGAGACCCAGTACTTC.

The chain couples TRBV6-6 to TRBJ1-5; D not certain. The CDR3 runs to 15 residues. V lost 4 bases and J 5 bases, leaving 15 bases between the germline ends. CDR1 is MNHNY, CDR2 SVGAGI, per germline (reference sequence). The CDR3 here is CASSSLISADQPQHF. In DNA form, the CDR3 reads TGTGCCAGCAGTTCACTTATCTCGGCCGATCAGCCCCAGCATTTT.

The CDR3 bases are TGTGCCAGCAGACCGGACAGAGCCTCCTACGAGCAGTACTTC. It specifies CASRPDRASYEQYF. The rearrangement joins TRBV27 to TRBJ2-7; the D gene is possibly TRBD1 (6 bases). Looked up from germline, CDR1 is MNHEY and CDR2 is SMNVEV (reference sequence). Deletions cut 6 bases from V and 0 bases from J, with 12 bases between. This CDR3 region has 14 residues.

This chain joins TRBV15 and TRBJ2-1, with D perhaps assigned TRBD1 or TRBD2 (5 bases each). V lost 1 base, J lost 2 bases, and 12 bases lay in between. CDR3 length: 16 residues. Germline V lookup: CDR1 LNHNV, CDR2 YYDKDF (reference sequence). The CDR3 protein is CATSRGGGVTYNEQFF. The DNA of the CDR3 is TGTGCCACCAGCAGAGGTGGGGGAGTTACCTACAATGAGCAGTTCTTC.

J is TRBJ1-5 and V is TRBV6-2 or TRBV6-3, with 9 bases aligning to TRBD1. Germline CDR1 and CDR2: MNHEY and SVGEGT. After removal of 5 bases from V and 0 bases from J, the junction contained 11 bases not matched to a gene. This CDR3 region has 18 residues. The DNA of the CDR3 is TGTGCCAGCAGTCTGGGACAGGGCATCTTATATAGCAATCAGCCCCAGCATTTT. Protein product: CASSLGQGILYSNQPQHF.

Points on this clone: Germline and junction disagree at one end, which may indicate a read error. This chain uses TRBV7-8 with TRBJ2-7; D could derive from TRBD1 or TRBD2 (8 bases each). CDR1 SGHVS and CDR2 FQNEAQ come from the germline V gene. The CDR3 is made up of 12 amino acids. In DNA, the CDR3 is TGTGCCAGCAGCCCCGGGGGGGGGACAGGTTCCTTC. This encodes CASSPGGGTGSF.

The chain combines TRBV19 with TRBJ1-1; D gene unclear. Germline CDR1 reads LNHDA; CDR2 reads SQIVND (reference sequence). The V and J ends lost 9 bases and 1 base respectively, with 3 bases between them. The CDR3 is made up of 10 amino acids. The CDR3 DNA reads as TGTGCCAGCGGGAACACTGAAGCTTTCTTT. It translates to CASGNTEAFF.

Comments on this clone: At one end, the junction sequence differs from germline, possibly due to a read error. The rearrangement joins TRBV10-3 to TRBJ2-7; TRBD1 is a possible D gene (5 bases). CDR1 is ENHRY and CDR2 is SYGVKD in the germline V gene. The CDR3 covers 13 residues. The chain's CDR3 is CAISNDSSYEQYF. In nucleotides, the CDR3 is TGTGCTATCAGTAACGACAGCTCCTACGAGCAGTACTTC.

The rearrangement uses TRBV19 and TRBJ2-3, with 7 bases identical to TRBD2. The CDR3 sequence is 14 residues long. Trimming removed 7 bases from V and 0 bases from J; junction bases left unmatched: 4. Germline V CDR1 and CDR2: LNHDA, SQIVND (reference sequence). Here the CDR3 reads CASTREVSTDTQYF. The CDR3 nucleotides read TGTGCCAGTACCCGGGAGGTTAGCACAGATACGCAGTATTTT.

The chain recombines TRBV5-1 with TRBJ2-3, with D possibly being TRBD2 (5 bases). Germline CDR1 and CDR2: SGHRS and YFSETQ. Trimming took 4 bases from V and 3 from J, leaving 15 bases between them. CDR3 length equals 15 residues. CDR3 residues: CASSRDRPRTDTQYF. CDR3 in DNA: TGCGCCAGCAGCCGGGATCGCCCTAGGACAGATACGCAGTATTTT.

The rearrangement uses TRBV19 and TRBJ2-7, with a tentative D call TRBD1 (6 bases). The V end was cut by 8 bases, the J end by 4 bases, with 15 bases between. CDR1 is LNHDA and CDR2 is SQIVND in the germline V gene (reference sequence). CDR3 length: 13 residues. In DNA, the CDR3 is TGTGCCAGTGCCCGGACAGTTCTATACGAGCAGTACTTC. Residues: CASARTVLYEQYF.

V and J are TRBV27 and TRBJ2-5; D perhaps matches TRBD2 (6 bases). The CDR3 has 15 residues. The V gene lost 5 bases and the J gene lost 1 base, with 14 bases spanning the gap. Germline V CDR1 and CDR2: MNHEY, SMNVEV (reference sequence). The CDR3 DNA is TGTGCCAGCAGTCCCTCATGGGGGGTCCAAGAGACCCAGTACTTC. It specifies CASSPSWGVQETQYF.

The chain recombines TRBV4-3 with TRBJ2-7; the D gene is possibly TRBD2 (6 bases). This CDR3 contains 15 residues. Germline CDR1 is LGHNA and CDR2 is YSLEER. V lost 0 bases and J 2 bases, leaving 11 bases between the germline ends. CDR3 residues: CASSQDLPGAYEQYF. CDR3 in DNA: TGCGCCAGCAGCCAAGATCTTCCGGGAGCCTACGAGCAGTACTTC.

This clone was found once. The J gene is TRBJ1-6, the V gene TRBV10-3; 9 nucleotides match TRBD1. This CDR3 has 17 residues. Germline trimming cut 2 bases from V and 7 bases from J; bases unmatched to any gene: 9. Germline V lookup: CDR1 ENHRY, CDR2 SYGVKD. In DNA form, the CDR3 reads TGTGCCATCAGTGAGGCCCTGGGACAGGGTAACAATTCACCCCTCCACTTT. This codes for CAISEALGQGNNSPLHF.

There are many counts of this clone. The chain has TRBV11-1 and TRBJ1-2; D is ambiguous. The CDR3 has 12 residues. V lost 3 bases, J lost 4 bases, and 6 bases lay in between. Germline-derived CDR1 and CDR2 are SGHAT and FQDESV (reference sequence). The CDR3 here is CASSLPGYGYTF. The CDR3 DNA reads TGTGCCAGCAGCTTGCCGGGCTATGGCTACACCTTC.

The V call is TRBV29-1, the J call TRBJ2-7; unclear D gene. This CDR3 contains 15 residues. Trimming stripped 0 bases from V and 4 bases from J, with 16 bases between. In germline, CDR1 is SQVTM, CDR2 ANQGSEA. CDR3 amino acids: CSVEDQRGYGYEQYF. CDR3 bases: TGCAGCGTTGAAGATCAGAGAGGTTATGGTTACGAGCAGTACTTC.

The V and J genes are TRBV7-6 and TRBJ1-4; D may be TRBD1 (6 bases). V lost 5 bases and J 1 base, leaving 14 bases between the germline ends. This CDR3 contains 16 residues. In germline, CDR1 is SGHVS, CDR2 FNYEAQ. The CDR3 DNA sequence: TGTGCCAGCAGCCCCTTCAGGGGAGGAACTAATGAAAAACTGTTTTTT. This sequence encodes CASSPFRGGTNEKLFF.

This clone has a single count. This chain links TRBV5-7 with TRBJ1-6; D unclear. TRBV5-7 is assigned to the ORF class and has an uncertain function. The CDR3 runs 16 residues. Deletions cut 4 bases from V and 5 bases from J, with 16 bases between. The CDR3 DNA follows: TGTGCCAGCAGCCCGAGCCGGGCCACGGATAATTCACCCCTCCACTTT. Translating it yields CASSPSRATDNSPLHF.